A selection of T cell receptor beta chains follows, all from one sample in a study of blood T cell repertoires in COVID-19. Profiled with immunoSEQ multiplex PCR; TCRdb holds only in-frame clones, not every one. The data show 200,000 to 250,000 clones, with 65% to 90% seen just once and less than 7.5% held by the top ten. The sequencing input was peripheral blood. These receptors were obtained from a woman in her fifties or sixties with acute or convalescent COVID-19. The CDR3 runs from the conserved cysteine through the conserved F or W. D genes are given only for firm matches. For some rows the clone size is stated as once, few or many, or as a class when expanded; others skip it.

length: 17
J: TRBJ2-2
V: TRBV5-1
size: .
D: TRBD1
DNA: TGCGCCAGCAGCTTACGACAGGGACGGTCGACGACCGGGGAGCTGTTTTTT
CDR3: CASSLRQGRSTTGELFF

length: 15
J: TRBJ1-6
V: TRBV19
size: .
D: TRBD1
DNA: TGTGCCAGTAGTCCAGGGGGACCGCCGCGTGAGGCCCTCCACTTT
CDR3: CASSPGGPPREALHF

length: 12
J: TRBJ1-4
V: TRBV20-1
size: .
D: .
DNA: TGCAGTGCTAGTATAATTGGCGAAAAACTGTTTTTT
CDR3: CSASIIGEKLFF

length: 14
J: TRBJ1-1
V: TRBV28
size: .
D: TRBD1
DNA: TGTGCCAGCAGACCGGGACAGGGGAACACTGAAGCTTTCTTT
CDR3: CASRPGQGNTEAFF

length: 12
J: TRBJ2-3
V: TRBV2
size: .
D: .
DNA: TGTGCCAGCGAGCGGTACACAGATACGCAGTATTTT
CDR3: CASERYTDTQYF

length: 13
J: TRBJ2-2
V: TRBV28
size: once
D: .
DNA: TGTGCCAGCAGTTTGAAGCCCACCGGGGAGCTGTTTTTT
CDR3: CASSLKPTGELFF

length: 13
J: TRBJ2-1
V: TRBV14
size: .
D: .
DNA: TGTGCCAGCAGCCAAGATATGAGAACGGAGCAGTTCTTC
CDR3: CASSQDMRTEQFF

length: 17
J: TRBJ2-7
V: TRBV27
size: once
D: TRBD1
DNA: TGTGCCAGCAGTTTAACGGTCTCCGGGACAGGGAACGACGAGCAGTACTTC
CDR3: CASSLTVSGTGNDEQYF

length: 13
J: TRBJ1-4
V: TRBV18
size: .
D: .
DNA: TGTGCCAGCTCACCTAGCGGCATTGAAAAACTGTTTTTT
CDR3: CASSPSGIEKLFF

length: 15
J: TRBJ2-3
V: TRBV5-4
size: .
D: .
DNA: TGTGCCAGCAGCTTGGGTCCTAGCAGCACAGATACGCAGTATTTT
CDR3: CASSLGPSSTDTQYF

length: 15
J: TRBJ2-1
V: TRBV19
size: once
D: .
DNA: TGTGCCAGTAGTGAGCGCCCACGCTCCTACAATGAGCAGTTCTTC
CDR3: CASSERPRSYNEQFF

length: 14
J: TRBJ1-4
V: TRBV30
size: .
D: .
DNA: TGTGCCTGGAGAGGGAAGGGGCAGGGAGAAAAACTGTTTTTT
CDR3: CAWRGKGQGEKLFF

length: 14
J: TRBJ1-3
V: TRBV6-5
size: .
D: .
DNA: TGTGCCAGCAGACAAACAGGGACTGGAAACACCATATATTTT
CDR3: CASRQTGTGNTIYF